Sequencing of this T cell receptor beta chain was carried out in a study of CD4 T cell repertoires in COVID-19. Across the study: CFSE-low cells expanded less than 13 days with IL-2, then restimulated with other coronavirus spikes.

Profiled with immunoSEQ multiplex PCR; TCRdb holds only in-frame clones, not every one. Of approximately 79,000 clones in the sample, roughly four fifths were seen once. Regarding this clone: The antigen is not known.

Study-level findings and limits: Between roughly 6 and 25% of SARS-CoV-2 clonotypes also appeared in SARS-CoV and/or HKU1 spike cultures. Suggested intraclonal diversification: top SARS-CoV-2-reactive clonotypes appeared in two or three memory subsets.

No culture step preceded sequencing of the ex vivo isolated memory T cells. Germline CDR1 is SGHAT and CDR2 is FQNNGV. This CDR3 has 13 amino acids. V lost 10 bases to trimming and J lost 3 bases; unmatched junction nucleotides: 7. The receptor comes from a human donor who had COVID-19. Specimen: CD4+ T cells from peripheral blood, collected after recovery from COVID-19. V and J are TRBV11-2 and TRBJ1-1; TRBD1 matches at 8 bases. In DNA form, the CDR3 reads TGTGCCACCACCGGACAGGGCGACACTGAAGCTTTCTTT. Protein: CATTGQGDTEAFF.